The source of this T cell receptor (beta chain) is a study of CD4 T cells in relation to SARS-CoV-2 and coronaviruses. General study findings and limits: Pre-pandemic and post-infection samples never came from the same donor.

The CDR3 spans 17 residues. Details on this clone: Its specificity is unknown.

Unexposed donor CD4+ T cells date from about 2011-2019, before the COVID-19 pandemic. Isolation of CD4+ T cells took place after about 9 days in culture. Method: immunoSEQ multiplex PCR; TCRdb's copy keeps in-frame clones and lacks some. The repertoire includes around 31,000 clones, about three quarters of them detected once, and roughly an eighth sits in the top ten. This TCR was recovered from a human donor in good health. The sequencing sample was made of CD4+ T cells from PBMCs, cultured in vitro. The chain links TRBV21-1 to TRBJ1-3. TRBV21-1 is assigned pseudogene status. The CDR3 sequence is CASSRGAQGCPGNTIYF. The CDR3 DNA is TGTGCCAGCAGCCGGGGGGCCCAGGGGTGCCCTGGAAACACCATATATTTT.